This TCR beta chain appears in the sequencing data of a study of T cell repertoires in cytomegalovirus infection (dated by TCRdb to the late 2010s). The study in broad terms: Because public TCR beta signatures pointed to carriage of CMV infection together with the matching HLA type, the HLA type of each donor mattered for the analysis. General findings and caveats noted by the study authors: In both this cohort and an independent approximately 370-donor cohort, the cumulative frequency of public TCR beta family members distinguished carriers of CMV infection plus the relevant HLA type. The ex vivo response was dominated by HLA-C-restricted CMV-specific TCR beta clonotypes, which also provided the single most frequent clonotype in two of eight donors.

To note about this clonotype: Its antigen is currently not known. Mismatch with germline at one junction end may stem from a read error.

The listed sequencing device is Illumina HiSeq 1500. TCRdb reanalyzed the raw reads on its own, using fastp at Q25 for trimming and MiXCR for clone calling, and kept in-frame beta chains. Rows matching on CDR3 protein sequence are summarized as one entry with the most common DNA and genes. Recorded for this sample are 350,000 to 450,000 distinct CDR3 sequences; around 18% of them occurred a single time. In total, the top ten clones hold around 9.3% of the sample. What was sequenced was PBMCs. The origin of this receptor is a human donor in good health (CMV status not recorded). Some clones in this sample may be carry-over from other donors' samples.

The CDR3 region reads CATGDQETQYF. DNA sequence: TGTGCCACCGGGGACCAGGAGACCCAGTACTTC. Rearrangement joined TRBV7-9 to TRBJ2-5; the D match is possibly TRBD1 or TRBD2, with 5 bases aligned in each. The CDR3 sequence holds 11 residues, the cysteine and phenylalanine included. Here the CDR3 DNA is all that survives: 33 bases in frame from base 1. As encoded in the germline V gene (reference sequence), CDR1 is SEHNR while CDR2 is FQNEAQ.